There are many counts of the clone carrying this TCR beta chain. These data are taken from a study of spatial heterogeneity in lung cancer. On the study more broadly: Alpha-chain sequences were consistently detected less often than beta-chain sequences. The library had UMIs, and each TCR and UMI pair averaged more than ten raw reads.

The time point denotes: sample taken at primary tumor resection. Extraction of whole RNA from tumor, nontumor lung or frozen PBMC preceded unsorted sequencing. In TCRdb, the 5' RACE reads were re-called with MiXCR into one record per CDR3 protein. The top ten hold roughly two fifths of the sample, which has tens of thousands of distinct CDR3 sequences, nearly 7% seen once. This CDR3 has 11 amino acids. V was clipped by 2 bases and J by 9 bases, with 8 bases between them. Germline CDR1 MNHNY, CDR2 SVGAGI (reference sequence). The clonotype originates from a female donor with early-stage non-small cell lung cancer. The material sequenced was PBMCs, taken at surgery. The rearrangement links TRBV6-6 to TRBJ2-7; the D is unclear. The CDR3 sequence is CASSYRVGQYF. Written as DNA, the CDR3 is TGTGCCAGCAGTTACAGGGTCGGGCAGTACTTC.